The entry that follows covers one TCR beta chain sequence. Per the germline V gene, CDR1 is SGHNT and CDR2 is YYREEE (reference sequence). The CDR3 has 15 residues. Unmatched junction bases numbered 2, after V lost 0 bases and J lost 3 bases. In the study's own analysis: Estimation of nucleated cell counts relied on the amplification of reference gene primers. Sequencing was performed with immunoSEQ multiplex PCR; in TCRdb, only in-frame clones are kept and a portion is missing. From that table come the V and J calls and clone size; the DNA was used to work out D and trimming. Of 150,000 to 200,000 clones listed, roughly 80% are singletons. The data are from a study of blood T cell repertoires in COVID-19. Study-wide background: COVID-19 samples collected from the United States, Italy and Spain covered acute and convalescent phases. Sources were T cells, B-cell-depleted T cells, or PBMCs; the material itself was cDNA or gDNA.

Sequencing used peripheral blood. The sequence was obtained from a man aged 60-69 years with acute or convalescent COVID-19. This chain joins TRBV5-4 and TRBJ2-1; 8 nucleotides line up with TRBD2. CDR3 loop: CASSLGSGVYNEQFF. CDR3 nucleotide sequence: TGTGCCAGCAGCTTGGGTAGCGGGGTCTACAATGAGCAGTTCTTC.